Here is one T cell receptor beta chain with its context. The target antigen is unknown. Per germline, CDR1 MNHEY and CDR2 SMNVEV (reference sequence). The CDR3 runs 16 residues. Trimming removed 1 base at V and 0 bases at J, with 12 bases between. This specimen comes from a study of cytomegalovirus exposure and HLA in healthy donors. General study results and limits: A cluster of highly shared sequence variants was likely a sequencing artifact.

Both 60 Vbeta primers and 13 Jbeta primers went into the PCR. Generated by immunoSEQ multiplex PCR, the TCRdb table keeps only in-frame clones and is missing some. Of some 180,000 clones in the sample, roughly 80% are singletons; the top ten hold more than 3%. Sequencing input: PBMCs. The clonotype comes from a man in his forties in good health and CMV-seropositive. The chain links TRBV27 to TRBJ2-5; possible D gene TRBD1, 6 bases. The CDR3 DNA is TGTGCCAGCAGTTTATTGGGGGCCCGGGACCAAGAGACCCAGTACTTC. The encoded protein is CASSLLGARDQETQYF.